Listed below are T cell receptor beta chains from one sample, sequenced in a study of CD8 T cells in ankylosing spondylitis. TCRdb used MiXCR to reprocess the 5' RACE reads, holding one entry per CDR3 protein. Found here are about 800,000 distinct CDR3 sequences, about 11% of them singletons; the top ten hold about 0.49%. Material: blood, either unsorted or a sorted T cell fraction (not recorded which). These receptors originate from a male donor with ankylosing spondylitis. The CDR3 runs from the conserved cysteine through the conserved F or W. The D gene is left open where the match is weak. Part of the rows lack a size; the others show once, few, many or a class for expanded clones.

clone_size j_call v_call d_call cdr3_aa cdr3_nt
many TRBJ1-1 TRBV20-1 TRBD1 CSARDRQGAEAFF TGCAGTGCTAGAGATCGCCAGGGGGCTGAAGCTTTCTTT
NA TRBJ2-5 TRBV7-9 TRBD1 CAIAGDRYQETQYF TGTGCCATTGCCGGGGACAGGTACCAAGAGACCCAGTACTTC
NA TRBJ1-1 TRBV25-1 NA CASSVRTDTEAFF TGTGCCAGCAGTGTGAGGACAGACACTGAAGCTTTCTTT
few TRBJ1-2 TRBV7-2 NA CASSLEALNYGYTF TGTGCCAGCAGCTTAGAAGCTTTAAACTATGGCTACACCTTC
NA TRBJ2-1 TRBV7-6 NA CASSLARGSGQFF TGTGCCAGCAGCTTAGCGCGGGGTTCGGGGCAGTTCTTC
many TRBJ2-7 TRBV20-1 NA CSARDLRTGISYEQYF TGCAGTGCTAGAGATCTCCGGACGGGAATCTCCTACGAGCAGTACTTC
few TRBJ1-2 TRBV7-2 NA CASSHRPQRVYGYTF TGTGCCAGCAGCCACCGCCCCCAAAGGGTCTATGGCTACACCTTC
NA TRBJ2-1 TRBV7-2 NA CASSFAGTLSYNEQFF TGTGCCAGCAGCTTTGCAGGGACTCTCTCCTACAATGAGCAGTTCTTC
few TRBJ2-2 TRBV9 NA CASSGIGKGGTGELFF TGTGCCAGCAGCGGGATAGGGAAAGGGGGCACCGGGGAGCTGTTTTTT
few TRBJ2-7 TRBV18 NA CASSPGGGRAYEQYF TGTGCCAGCTCACCCGGAGGGGGCAGGGCCTACGAGCAGTACTTC
NA TRBJ2-1 TRBV4-3 TRBD1 CASSQKVGAGGVVVQFF TGCGCCAGCAGCCAGAAAGTTGGGGCAGGGGGAGTAGTTGTGCAGTTCTTC
NA TRBJ1-5 TRBV20-1 TRBD1 CSARDWKTGVQPQHF TGCAGTGCTAGAGATTGGAAAACAGGGGTTCAGCCCCAGCATTTT
many TRBJ1-1 TRBV20-1 NA CSARPSVTTEAFF TGCAGTGCTAGGCCGTCGGTAACCACTGAAGCTTTCTTT
NA TRBJ2-5 TRBV15 NA CATSRELGRLYQETQYF TGTGCCACCAGCAGAGAACTGGGCAGACTGTACCAAGAGACCCAGTACTTC
few TRBJ2-7 TRBV4-2 NA CASSQDRGADYEQYF TGTGCCAGCAGCCAAGATAGGGGTGCAGACTACGAGCAGTACTTC
few TRBJ2-5 TRBV24-1 NA CATTTREKETQYF TGTGCCACCACTACCAGGGAAAAAGAGACCCAGTACTTC
few TRBJ1-2 TRBV7-2 NA CASSLGVTGSGYTF TGTGCCAGCAGCTTAGGGGTCACAGGATCAGGCTACACCTTC
many TRBJ1-1 TRBV7-2 NA CASSSRRRSEAFF TGTGCCAGCAGCTCCCGCCGAAGATCTGAAGCTTTCTTT
few TRBJ2-4 TRBV28 NA CASSLFLAKNIQYF TGTGCCAGCAGCCTTTTTTTAGCCAAAAACATTCAGTACTTC
NA TRBJ2-1 TRBV4-2 TRBD2 CASSQLGLAGFNEQFF TGTGCCAGCAGCCAATTGGGTCTAGCGGGGTTCAATGAGCAGTTCTTC
few TRBJ1-1 TRBV11-1 NA CASSLSARGYTEAFF TGTGCCAGCAGCCTCTCCGCCCGGGGGTACACTGAAGCTTTCTTT
NA TRBJ1-1 TRBV5-1 NA CASSLGPGSNTEAFF TGCGCCAGCAGCTTGGGTCCAGGCTCGAACACTGAAGCTTTCTTT
many TRBJ2-5 TRBV7-2 NA CASSRTAQETQYF TGTGCCAGCAGCCGGACGGCCCAAGAGACCCAGTACTTC
NA TRBJ1-1 TRBV28 TRBD1 CASNDRVETEAFF TGTGCCAGCAATGACAGGGTAGAGACTGAAGCTTTCTTT
NA TRBJ2-2 TRBV29-1 TRBD2 CSVPGRGGSTGELFF TGCAGCGTCCCGGGGCGGGGAGGGAGCACCGGGGAGCTGTTTTTT
NA TRBJ2-6 TRBV28 NA CASSFAGILSGANVLTF TGTGCCAGCAGTTTTGCAGGAATTCTCTCTGGGGCCAACGTCCTGACTTTC
many TRBJ2-7 TRBV12-3/TRBV12-4 TRBD1 CASTQGQGGHEQYF TGTGCCAGCACCCAGGGACAGGGGGGCCACGAGCAGTACTTC
NA TRBJ2-7 TRBV5-1 NA CASSRRDPPTGEQYF TGCGCCAGCAGCAGAAGGGACCCACCCACCGGCGAGCAGTACTTC
NA TRBJ1-6 TRBV7-2 NA CASNSEQGFPLHF TGTGCCAGCAACAGTGAACAGGGTTTTCCCCTCCACTTT
NA TRBJ2-7 TRBV7-2 NA CASSQRGISGSFHEQYF TGTGCCAGCAGTCAAAGAGGAATTAGCGGAAGCTTCCACGAGCAGTACTTC